The count of the clone carrying this T cell receptor beta chain is one. The data are from a study of blood T cell repertoires in COVID-19. Study details: Sites across the United States, Italy and Spain contributed samples from acute and convalescent COVID-19. The cDNA or gDNA used as material had been derived from T cells, B-cell-depleted T cells, or PBMCs.

Original handling: The authors estimated nucleated cell counts from reference gene primer amplification. Clones were sequenced by immunoSEQ multiplex PCR, and TCRdb holds only the in-frame ones, with some missing. That table gives V, J and clone size, and the DNA gave D and trimming. Among approximately 250,000 clones listed, more than 75% were seen once. Looked up from germline, CDR1 is LGHDT and CDR2 is YNNKEL (reference sequence). The CDR3 totals 17 residues. The ends lost 1 base at V and 6 bases at J; junction bases unmatched: 11. The sequencing input was peripheral blood. The chain couples TRBV3-1 (or the pseudogene TRBV3-2) to TRBJ2-3; 9 bases are shared with TRBD2. This receptor was obtained from a woman aged 55-69 years who had recovered from COVID-19. In DNA form, the CDR3 reads TGTGCCAGCAGCCAAGGTCCTAGCGGGGTCAGGGGGGATACGCAGTATTTT. It yields the protein CASSQGPSGVRGDTQYF.